This entry is about one TCR beta chain. Its specificity is not known. The sample originates from a study of CXCR3-negative and CXCR3-positive naive CD8 T cells. General study findings and limits: Diversity ran similarly high across both naive subsets but far lower in memory CD8+ cells.

Using triplicate sorts, some 300,000 cells were collected each time from every CD8+ T cell subset. The libraries of TRB cDNA were prepared using 5' RACE with UMI labels. TCRdb reworked the 5' RACE reads into one entry per CDR3 protein, no DNA. Its clone listing holds tens of thousands of distinct CDR3 sequences. Germline CDR1 and CDR2: SQVTM and ANQGSEA. This CDR3 is 13 amino acids long. The TCR sequence derives from a human donor in good health. Some clones in this sample may be carry-over from other donors' samples. The chain joins TRBV29-1 to TRBJ2-5; the D gene TCRdb calls, TRBD1, cannot be checked with no DNA. The specimen sequenced was naive CXCR3- CD8+ T cells from blood. Described subset: CD45RO-CCR7+CD27+CD95- naive CD8+ T cells lacking CXCR3 (TNR3-). This CDR3 reads CSVLGPWQETQYF.